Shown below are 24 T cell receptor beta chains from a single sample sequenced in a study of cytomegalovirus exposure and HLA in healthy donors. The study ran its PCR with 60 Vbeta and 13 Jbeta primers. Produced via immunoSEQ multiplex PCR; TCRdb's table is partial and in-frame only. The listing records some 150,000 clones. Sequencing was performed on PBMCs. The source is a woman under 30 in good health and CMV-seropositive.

The chain's CDR3 is CASSGRTSGGAVDTQYF. CDR3 nucleotide sequence: TGTGCCAGCAGCGGACGGACTAGCGGGGGGGCGGTAGATACGCAGTATTTT. The chain carries TRBV9 and TRBJ2-3; 15 bases match TRBD2. Germline CDR1 and CDR2: SGDLS and YYNGEE. This CDR3 is 17 amino acids long. V trimming: 3 bases; J trimming: 5 bases; junction bases outside the gene matches: 7.

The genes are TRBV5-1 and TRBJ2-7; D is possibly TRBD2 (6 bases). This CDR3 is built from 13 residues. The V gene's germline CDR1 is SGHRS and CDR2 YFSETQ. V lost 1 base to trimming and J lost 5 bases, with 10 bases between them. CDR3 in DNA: TGCGCCAGCAGCTTGCGAACGGGGGACGAGCAGTACTTC. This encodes CASSLRTGDEQYF.

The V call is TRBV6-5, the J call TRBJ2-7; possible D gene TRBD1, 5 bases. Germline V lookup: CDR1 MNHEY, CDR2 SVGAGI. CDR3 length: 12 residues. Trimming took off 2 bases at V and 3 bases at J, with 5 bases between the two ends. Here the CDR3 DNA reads TGTGCCAGCAGTTACGACAGCTACGAGCAGTACTTC. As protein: CASSYDSYEQYF.

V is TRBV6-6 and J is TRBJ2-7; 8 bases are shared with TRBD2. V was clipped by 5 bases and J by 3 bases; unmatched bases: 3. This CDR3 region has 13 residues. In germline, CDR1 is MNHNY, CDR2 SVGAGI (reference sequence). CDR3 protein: CASSREGFYEQYF. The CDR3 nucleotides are TGTGCCAGCAGTCGGGAGGGATTCTACGAGCAGTACTTC.

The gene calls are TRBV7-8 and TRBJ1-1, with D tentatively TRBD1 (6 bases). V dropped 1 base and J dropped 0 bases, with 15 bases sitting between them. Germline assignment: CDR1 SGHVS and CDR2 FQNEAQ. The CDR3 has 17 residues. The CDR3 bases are TGTGCCAGCAGCTTAGTCCAGGGGATGGAGCTGAACACTGAAGCTTTCTTT. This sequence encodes CASSLVQGMELNTEAFF.

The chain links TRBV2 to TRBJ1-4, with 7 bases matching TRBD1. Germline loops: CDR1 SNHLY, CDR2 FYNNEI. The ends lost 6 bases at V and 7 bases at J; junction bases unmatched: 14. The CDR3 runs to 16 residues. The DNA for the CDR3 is TGTGCCAGCAGCCTAGACAGGGATGGTGGTTTTGAAAAACTGTTTTTT. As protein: CASSLDRDGGFEKLFF. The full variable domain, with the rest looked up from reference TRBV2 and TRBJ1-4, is EPEVTQTPSHQVTQMGQEVILRCVPISNHLYFYWYRQILGQKVEFLVSFYNNEISEKSEIFDDQFSVERPDGSNFTLKIRSTKLEDSAMYFCASSLDRDGGFEKLFFGSGTQLSVL.

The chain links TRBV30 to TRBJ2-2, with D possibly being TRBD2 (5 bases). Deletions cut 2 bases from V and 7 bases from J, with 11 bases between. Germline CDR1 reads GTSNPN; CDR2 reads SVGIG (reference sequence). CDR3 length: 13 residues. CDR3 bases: TGTGCCTGGAGTCGTCTTGAGGGCGGGGAGCTGTTTTTT. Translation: CAWSRLEGGELFF.

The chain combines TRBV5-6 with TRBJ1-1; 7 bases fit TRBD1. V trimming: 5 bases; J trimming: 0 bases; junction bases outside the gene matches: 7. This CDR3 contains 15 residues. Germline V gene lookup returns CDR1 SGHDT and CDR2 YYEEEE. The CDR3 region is CASRPMGQLNTEAFF. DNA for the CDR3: TGTGCCAGCAGACCCATGGGACAGTTGAACACTGAAGCTTTCTTT. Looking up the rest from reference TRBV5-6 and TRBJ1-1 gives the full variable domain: DAGVTQSPTHLIKTRGQQVTLRCSPKSGHDTVSWYQQALGQGPQFIFQYYEEEERQRGNFPDRFSGHQFPNYSSELNVNALLLGDSALYLCASRPMGQLNTEAFFGQGTRLTVV.

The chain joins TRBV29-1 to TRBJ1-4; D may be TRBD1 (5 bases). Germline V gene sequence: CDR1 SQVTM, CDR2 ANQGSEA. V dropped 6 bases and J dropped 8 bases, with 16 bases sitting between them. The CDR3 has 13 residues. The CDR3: CSVGGGEREKLFF. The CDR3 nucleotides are TGCAGCGTAGGCGGAGGGGAAAGGGAAAAACTGTTTTTT.

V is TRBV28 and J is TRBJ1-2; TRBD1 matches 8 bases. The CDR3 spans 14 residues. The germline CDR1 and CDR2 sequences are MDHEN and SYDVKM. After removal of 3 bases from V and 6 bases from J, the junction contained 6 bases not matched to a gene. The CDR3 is CASSLGGTGDGYTF. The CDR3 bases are TGTGCCAGCAGTTTGGGGGGGACAGGTGATGGCTACACCTTC.

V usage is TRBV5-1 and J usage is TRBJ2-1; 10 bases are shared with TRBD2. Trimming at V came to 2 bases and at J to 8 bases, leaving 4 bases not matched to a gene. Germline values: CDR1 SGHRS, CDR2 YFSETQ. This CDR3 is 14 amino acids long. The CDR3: CASSFEAGGYEQFF. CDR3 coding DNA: TGCGCCAGCAGCTTCGAAGCGGGAGGGTATGAGCAGTTCTTC.

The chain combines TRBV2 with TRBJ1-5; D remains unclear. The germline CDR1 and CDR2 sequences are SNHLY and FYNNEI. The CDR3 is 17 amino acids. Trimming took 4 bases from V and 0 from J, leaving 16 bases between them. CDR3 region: CASSVSRRIHSNQPQHF. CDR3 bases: TGTGCCAGCAGTGTTTCCCGGAGAATACATAGCAATCAGCCCCAGCATTTT.

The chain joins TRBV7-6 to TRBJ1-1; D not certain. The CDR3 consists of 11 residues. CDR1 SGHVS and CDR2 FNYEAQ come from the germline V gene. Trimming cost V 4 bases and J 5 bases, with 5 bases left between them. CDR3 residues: CASSSGTEAFF. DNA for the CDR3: TGTGCCAGCAGCTCCGGGACTGAAGCTTTCTTT.

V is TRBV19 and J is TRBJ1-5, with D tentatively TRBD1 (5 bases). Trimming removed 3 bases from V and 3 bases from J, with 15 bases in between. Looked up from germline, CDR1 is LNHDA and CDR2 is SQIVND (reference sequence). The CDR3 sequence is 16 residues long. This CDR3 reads CASSIGRQLLNQPQHF. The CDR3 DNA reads TGTGCCAGTAGTATTGGCCGACAGCTTCTCAATCAGCCCCAGCATTTT.

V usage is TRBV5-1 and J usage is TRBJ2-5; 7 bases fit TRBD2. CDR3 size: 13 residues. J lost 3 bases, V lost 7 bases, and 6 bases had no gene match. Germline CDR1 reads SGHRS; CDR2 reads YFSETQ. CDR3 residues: CASCPGTKETQYF. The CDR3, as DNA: TGCGCCAGCTGCCCCGGGACTAAAGAGACCCAGTACTTC.

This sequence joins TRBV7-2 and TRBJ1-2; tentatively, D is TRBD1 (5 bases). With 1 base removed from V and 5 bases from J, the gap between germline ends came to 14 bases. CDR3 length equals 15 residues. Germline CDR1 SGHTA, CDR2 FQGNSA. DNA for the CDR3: TGTGCCAGCAGCTTAGGCCGCAGGGAGGGGTATGGCTACACCTTC. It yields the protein CASSLGRREGYGYTF.

CDR3 loop: CASSEGTGSRGAFF. The DNA for the CDR3 is TGTGCCAGCAGTGAGGGTACAGGGTCCCGAGGAGCTTTCTTT. The rearrangement uses TRBV2 and TRBJ1-1, with D tentatively TRBD1 (6 bases). Germline V CDR1 and CDR2: SNHLY, FYNNEI. The V end was cut by 3 bases, the J end by 10 bases, with 18 bases between. CDR3 length: 14 residues.

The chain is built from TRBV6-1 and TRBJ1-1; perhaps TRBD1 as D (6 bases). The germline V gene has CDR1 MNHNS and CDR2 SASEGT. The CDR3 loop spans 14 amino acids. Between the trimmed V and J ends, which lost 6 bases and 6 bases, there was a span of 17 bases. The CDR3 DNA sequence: TGTGCCAGCAGCGTTACAGGGAAGGGCTCTGAAGCTTTCTTT. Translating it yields CASSVTGKGSEAFF.

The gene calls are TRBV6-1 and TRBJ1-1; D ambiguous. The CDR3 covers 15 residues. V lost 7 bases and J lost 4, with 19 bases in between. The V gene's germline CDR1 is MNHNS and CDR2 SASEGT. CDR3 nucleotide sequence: TGTGCCAGCATAAATAGCCCCGGAGGAGGCACTGAAGCTTTCTTT. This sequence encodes CASINSPGGGTEAFF.

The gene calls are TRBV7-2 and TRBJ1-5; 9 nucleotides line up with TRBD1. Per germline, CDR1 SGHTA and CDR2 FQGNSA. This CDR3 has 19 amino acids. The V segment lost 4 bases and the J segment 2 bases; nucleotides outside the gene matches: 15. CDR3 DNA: TGTGCCAGCAGCTCCCCGGGGGGGACAGGGTTCGTCGGCAATCAGCCCCAGCATTTT. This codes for CASSSPGGTGFVGNQPQHF.

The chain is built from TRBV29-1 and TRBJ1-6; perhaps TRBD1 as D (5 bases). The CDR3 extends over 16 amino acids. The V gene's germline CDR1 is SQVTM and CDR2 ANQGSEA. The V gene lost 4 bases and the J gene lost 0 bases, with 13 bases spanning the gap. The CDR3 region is CSVGGPISSYNSPLHF. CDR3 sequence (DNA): TGCAGCGTTGGGGGCCCGATCAGCTCCTATAATTCACCCCTCCACTTT. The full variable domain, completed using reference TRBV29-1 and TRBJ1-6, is SAVISQKPSRDICQRGTSLTIQCQVDSQVTMMFWYRQQPGQSLTLIATANQGSEATYESGFVIDKFPISRPNLTFSTLTVSNMSPEDSSIYLCSVGGPISSYNSPLHFGNGTRLTVT.

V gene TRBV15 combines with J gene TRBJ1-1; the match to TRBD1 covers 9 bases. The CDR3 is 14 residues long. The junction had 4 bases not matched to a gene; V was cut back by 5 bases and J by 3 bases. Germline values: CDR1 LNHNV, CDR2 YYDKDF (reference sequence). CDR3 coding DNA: TGTGCCACCAGCTCGGGACAGGGTTACACTGAAGCTTTCTTT. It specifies CATSSGQGYTEAFF.

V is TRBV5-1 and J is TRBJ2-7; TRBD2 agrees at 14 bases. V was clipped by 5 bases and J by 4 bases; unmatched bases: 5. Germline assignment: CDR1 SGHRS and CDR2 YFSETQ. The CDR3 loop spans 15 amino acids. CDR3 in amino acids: CASRMGLAGVYEQYF. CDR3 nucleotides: TGCGCCAGCAGGATGGGACTAGCGGGAGTATACGAGCAGTACTTC.

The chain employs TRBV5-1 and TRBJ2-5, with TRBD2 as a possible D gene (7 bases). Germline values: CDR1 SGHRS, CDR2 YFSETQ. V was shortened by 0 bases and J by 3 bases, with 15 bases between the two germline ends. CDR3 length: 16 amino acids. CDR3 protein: CASSLGVGGDKETQYF. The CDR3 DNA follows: TGCGCCAGCAGCTTGGGAGTAGGGGGGGACAAAGAGACCCAGTACTTC.